This TCR beta chain stems from a study of blood T cells in healthy people across ages. For the second PCR, which ran for roughly 7 to 11 cycles, a sample-barcoded 5' primer and a J-beta primer mix were used. TCRdb analysed the 5' RACE reads with MiXCR anew, one entry per CDR3 protein. This sample has 1.5 million to 2 million distinct CDR3 sequences; around 48% occur once, and the top ten carry around 2.1%. The CDR3 is 14 residues long. Germline values: CDR1 MGHDK, CDR2 SYGVNS. Unmatched junction bases numbered 7, after V lost 4 bases and J lost 10 bases. Sequenced sample: blood. This clonotype originated in a woman aged 40 to 50 in good health. The rearrangement uses TRBV25-1 and TRBJ1-6, with 7 bases that match TRBD1. The CDR3 reads CASSGTGEWSPLHF. The CDR3 coding sequence is TGTGCCAGCAGTGGTACAGGGGAATGGTCACCCCTCCACTTT.